Listed below are T cell receptor beta chains from one sample, sequenced in a study of PD-1 blockade in classical Hodgkin lymphoma. The protocol was immunoSEQ multiplex PCR, while the TCRdb copy is restricted to in-frame clones and leaves out a portion. The table lists nearly 50,000 clones, about 76% of them singletons. Sequencing used peripheral blood mononuclear cells (PBMCs), obtained before the fourth cycle of nivolumab. These receptors all stem from a human donor with classical Hodgkin lymphoma. Each CDR3 is given with its conserved first and last residue. The D gene is left open where the match is weak. Only part of the rows carry a size: once, few, many, or a class if the clone is expanded.

V	D	size	J	DNA	CDR3
TRBV9	TRBD2	NA	TRBJ2-1	TGTGCCAGCAGCGTGGGAGCGGGAGTTTCAAATGAGCAGTTCTTC	CASSVGAGVSNEQFF
TRBV6-1	NA	NA	TRBJ2-7	TGTGCCAGCAGTGAACGGGACACCCCCTACGAGCAGTACTTC	CASSERDTPYEQYF
TRBV19	NA	NA	TRBJ1-2	TGTGCCAGTAGTATAATCGGGGCCGGCTACACCTTC	CASSIIGAGYTF
TRBV4-2	TRBD2	NA	TRBJ2-6	TGTGCCAGCAGCGCACGACTAGCGGGTGAACCTGGGGCCAACGTCCTGACTTTC	CASSARLAGEPGANVLTF
TRBV5-1	TRBD2	NA	TRBJ2-7	TGCGCCAGCAGCTTGAGAGTGGACTATTTCAGGGCGGGAGAGGTCTACGAGCAGTACTTC	CASSLRVDYFRAGEVYEQYF
TRBV27	TRBD1	few	TRBJ1-5	TGTGCCAGCAGTTCGGGACAGGGCTTCAATCAGCCCCAGCATTTT	CASSSGQGFNQPQHF
TRBV11-3	NA	NA	TRBJ2-7	TGTGCCAGCAGCTTAGCGGCCCTTTCCGAGCAGTACTTC	CASSLAALSEQYF
TRBV30	TRBD2	NA	TRBJ2-5	TGTGCCTGGAGTGTAAGTGGGAGGGAGACGGAGACCCAGTACTTC	CAWSVSGRETETQYF
TRBV5-4	NA	few	TRBJ2-5	TGTGCCAGCAGCCGGGACCAGATAGAGACCCAGTACTTC	CASSRDQIETQYF
TRBV7-8	TRBD2	NA	TRBJ2-1	TGTGCCAGCAGCCGACTAGCGGGAGGGTCCAGTGAGCAGTTCTTC	CASSRLAGGSSEQFF
TRBV21-1	NA	NA	TRBJ2-7	TGTGCCAGCAGCAAAGGGGCTTCTAGCGGGAGGGACTACGAGCAGTACTTC	CASSKGASSGRDYEQYF
TRBV6-6	NA	NA	TRBJ1-2	TGTGCCAGCAGTTACTGGGGTAACTATGGCTACACCTTC	CASSYWGNYGYTF
TRBV5-1	TRBD1	NA	TRBJ2-7	TGCGCCAGCAGCTTGGGACAGGGGTCGAGCTCCTACGAGCAGTACTTC	CASSLGQGSSSYEQYF
TRBV14	NA	NA	TRBJ1-1	TGTGCCAGCAGCCAAGTACGGGGGAGGCGAGCTTTCTTT	CASSQVRGRRAFF
TRBV29-1	TRBD1	NA	TRBJ2-7	TGCAGCGTTGGAAGGGGGCTAACGGGTGAGCAGTACTTC	CSVGRGLTGEQYF
TRBV11-1	TRBD2	few	TRBJ2-3	TGTGCCAGCAGCACCGGGACTAGCGAAACAGATACGCAGTATTTT	CASSTGTSETDTQYF
TRBV5-1	NA	NA	TRBJ2-3	TGCGCCAGCAGCTGGGGGGTCCCGGACGCAGATACGCAGTATTTT	CASSWGVPDADTQYF
TRBV5-6	NA	NA	TRBJ2-7	TGTGCCAGCAGCCTACAACTAGGAACCGAGCAGTACTTC	CASSLQLGTEQYF
TRBV19	NA	NA	TRBJ1-4	TGTGCCAGTAGTGGGCAGAATGAAAAACTGTTTTTT	CASSGQNEKLFF
TRBV7-2	NA	many	TRBJ1-4	TGTGCCAGCAGCCTCGGACGATTGGGAGAAAAACTGTTTTTT	CASSLGRLGEKLFF
TRBV19	NA	NA	TRBJ1-2	TGTGCCAGTAGTGACCCGGCAGAAGGACTAAACTATGGCTACACCTTC	CASSDPAEGLNYGYTF
TRBV10-3	TRBD2	NA	TRBJ2-7	TGTGCCATCAGTGAGGGGCCGAGCGGGAGTGGGTACGAGCAGTACTTC	CAISEGPSGSGYEQYF
TRBV6-1	NA	NA	TRBJ2-5	TGTGCCACCAGGGACGGTTCTGAGACCCAGTACTTC	CATRDGSETQYF
TRBV5-6	NA	once	TRBJ2-1	TGTGCCAGCACCGATTGGATGCGACAATCGGGATACAATGAGCAGTTCTTC	CASTDWMRQSGYNEQFF
TRBV2	NA	NA	TRBJ2-1	TGTGCCAGCTCTCTAACTTTGGGCAATGAGCAGTTCTTC	CASSLTLGNEQFF
TRBV7-2	TRBD1	few	TRBJ1-1	TGTGCCAGCAGCACGAGACAGGGATACACTGAAGCTTTCTTT	CASSTRQGYTEAFF
TRBV9	TRBD2	NA	TRBJ2-1	TGTGCCAGCAGCGCGGGACTAGCGGCCTACAATGAGCAGTTCTTC	CASSAGLAAYNEQFF
TRBV5-1	TRBD2	NA	TRBJ2-3	TGCGCCAGCAGCCGGACTAGGGGCACAGATACGCAGTATTTT	CASSRTRGTDTQYF
TRBV6-1	TRBD2	NA	TRBJ2-1	TGTGCCAGTCACCGAACTAGCGGGGGGTACAATGAGCAGTTCTTC	CASHRTSGGYNEQFF
TRBV27	TRBD2	NA	TRBJ2-7	TGTGCCAGCAGTCGTGGGACTAGCCCTATCTACGAGCAGTACTTC	CASSRGTSPIYEQYF
TRBV18	TRBD1	NA	TRBJ1-5	TGTGCCAGCTCATCGGACAGGGGGCCGAGGAGCAATCAGCCCCAGCATTTT	CASSSDRGPRSNQPQHF
TRBV4-2	NA	NA	TRBJ2-7	TGTGCCAGCAGCCCGGGACTCTCCTACGAGCAGTACTTC	CASSPGLSYEQYF
TRBV5-1	NA	NA	TRBJ2-5	TGCGCCAGCAGGTTCGGGGAGACCCAGTACTTC	CASRFGETQYF
TRBV6-5	TRBD1	NA	TRBJ1-2	TGTGCCAGCAGTTACCCCGACAGGGGTGACGGCTACACCTTC	CASSYPDRGDGYTF
TRBV11-3	NA	NA	TRBJ2-1	TGTGCCAGCAGCTTAGCGGGAGAATCCCACAATGAGCAGTTCTTC	CASSLAGESHNEQFF
TRBV27	NA	NA	TRBJ1-4	TGTGCCAGCAGTTTAAGTGGGACCTGGGGTGAAAAACTGTTTTTT	CASSLSGTWGEKLFF
TRBV4-2	TRBD2	NA	TRBJ2-5	TGTGCCAGCAGCCCCCCTAGAGCGGGAGGGCCGGAGACCCAGTACTTC	CASSPPRAGGPETQYF
TRBV7-2	TRBD2	NA	TRBJ2-1	TGTGCCAGCACCCCCGGACTAGCGGGTCGCAATGAGCAGTTCTTC	CASTPGLAGRNEQFF
TRBV30	TRBD2	NA	TRBJ2-7	TGTGCCTGGAGTCCACGAAGGCTAGCGGGAGACGAGCAGTACTTC	CAWSPRRLAGDEQYF
TRBV2	NA	few	TRBJ2-5	TGTGCCAGCAGTGCCCAAACAGAGATTCCCTACTTC	CASSAQTEIPYF
TRBV6-6	NA	NA	TRBJ1-2	TGTGCCAGCAGTTACTCGAGGTTGTCTGGCTACACCTTC	CASSYSRLSGYTF
TRBV7-9	TRBD1	NA	TRBJ2-5	TGTGCCAGCAGCCCCCAAGGGGGACAGCTTTACTTC	CASSPQGGQLYF
TRBV11-3	TRBD1	NA	TRBJ2-1	TGTGCCAGCAACCGACAGGGGTCCTACAATGAGCAGTTCTTC	CASNRQGSYNEQFF
TRBV7-2	TRBD2	NA	TRBJ2-2	TGTGCCAGCCTTACTAGCGGGAACACCGGGGAGCTGTTTTTT	CASLTSGNTGELFF
TRBV19	NA	NA	TRBJ2-4	TGTGCCAGTAGTACCCTCATGGGGAGCCAAAACATTCAGTACTTC	CASSTLMGSQNIQYF
TRBV7-8	NA	NA	TRBJ2-6	TGTGCCAGCAGCTTAAGTTCCGGGGCCAACGTCCTGACTTTC	CASSLSSGANVLTF
TRBV5-1	TRBD1	NA	TRBJ1-2	TGCGCCAGCAGCTCGGGACAGGGGGCCAATGGCTACACCTTC	CASSSGQGANGYTF
TRBV18	TRBD2	once	TRBJ2-1	TGTGCCAGCTCCACCCAGGGACTAGCGGGGAATGAGCAGTTCTTC	CASSTQGLAGNEQFF
TRBV29-1	TRBD2	NA	TRBJ2-7	TGCAGCGTTGGGAGTGCGGGAGGCTCCTACGAGCAGTACTTC	CSVGSAGGSYEQYF
TRBV5-1	TRBD1	NA	TRBJ1-6	TGCGCCAGCAGCTTAACGACAGGGGTGGATTCACCCCTCCACTTT	CASSLTTGVDSPLHF
TRBV4-3	NA	NA	TRBJ2-7	TGCGCCAGCAGCCAAGGGATGGGCAGGCAATCCTACGAGCAGTACTTC	CASSQGMGRQSYEQYF
TRBV6-5	NA	NA	TRBJ2-7	TGTGCCAGCAGGCCCTTTAGCGCCCGGGGAGAGCAGTACTTC	CASRPFSARGEQYF
TRBV29-1	TRBD2	NA	TRBJ2-3	TGCAGCGTTGAACATGCTAGCGGGAGGGATACGCAGTATTTT	CSVEHASGRDTQYF
TRBV29-1	NA	NA	TRBJ2-7	TGCAGCGTTGAAGGGCAGGGTAGGTTCGAGCAGTACTTC	CSVEGQGRFEQYF